These 7 T cell receptor beta chains were all obtained from the same sample, sequenced in a study of control samples from healthy donors and cancer patients. The method was immunoSEQ multiplex PCR; TCRdb's version includes in-frame clones alone and lacks a portion of them. The sample lists nearly 55,000 clones, around 96% occurring once. The specimen was blood. Receptors originate from a woman aged 25-40 years in good health.

The chain carries TRBV30 and TRBJ1-6; D gene ambiguous. In germline, CDR1 is GTSNPN, CDR2 SVGIG (reference sequence). This CDR3 contains 11 residues. The V and J ends lost 5 bases and 9 bases respectively, with 8 bases between them. This chain's CDR3 is CAWGRISPLHF. CDR3 coding DNA: TGTGCCTGGGGCCGAATTTCACCCCTCCACTTT.

The chain uses TRBV6-5 and TRBJ1-4, with TRBD1 matching over 7 bases. V lost 6 bases, J lost 7 bases, and 11 bases stayed unmatched. Germline assignment: CDR1 MNHEY and CDR2 SVGAGI. CDR3 length: 15 amino acids. This CDR3 is CASRGQQGLVEKLFF. CDR3 coding DNA: TGTGCCAGCAGAGGACAACAGGGGCTAGTTGAAAAACTGTTTTTT.

The CDR3: CSVGGRGMRTQYF. The CDR3 bases are TGCAGCGTGGGGGGCCGGGGGATGAGGACCCAGTACTTC. V and J are TRBV29-1 and TRBJ2-5; D is possibly TRBD1 or TRBD2 (6 bases each). Per the germline V gene, CDR1 is SQVTM and CDR2 is ANQGSEA. V was clipped by 6 bases and J by 7 bases, with 18 bases between them. There are 13 residues in the CDR3.

The chain has TRBV28 and TRBJ1-6; 9 nucleotides line up with TRBD1. Germline assignment: CDR1 MDHEN and CDR2 SYDVKM. CDR3 size: 14 residues. V shed 5 bases, J shed 9 bases, and the junction held 5 bases outside the gene matches. CDR3 in DNA: TGTGCCAGCAGTCAACAGGGGGCTGGTTCACCCCTCCACTTT. Translated: CASSQQGAGSPLHF. Based on the CDR3 plus reference TRBV28 and TRBJ1-6, the full variable domain is DVKVTQSSRYLVKRTGEKVFLECVQDMDHENMFWYRQDPGLGLRLIYFSYDVKMKEKGDIPEGYSVSREKKERFSLILESASTNQTSMYLCASSQQGAGSPLHFGNGTRLTVT.

CDR3 DNA sequence: TGTGCCAGCAGCTCTCTGACAGGGGGAACTCCAAAGAACACCGGGGAGCTGTTTTTT. This translates into CASSSLTGGTPKNTGELFF. This chain links TRBV7-9 with TRBJ2-2, with 9 bases fitting TRBD1. The CDR3 length is 19 residues. Per the germline V gene, CDR1 is SEHNR and CDR2 is FQNEAQ (reference sequence). V shed 4 bases, J shed 1 base, and the junction held 13 bases outside the gene matches.

This chain uses TRBV9 with TRBJ2-3; 7 bases align to TRBD2. This CDR3 region has 16 residues. Per the germline V gene, CDR1 is SGDLS and CDR2 is YYNGEE. V was clipped by 4 bases and J by 4 bases; unmatched bases: 12. The CDR3 sequence is CASSPRFGEGSDTQYF. As DNA, the CDR3 is TGTGCCAGCAGCCCCCGCTTCGGGGAGGGATCAGATACGCAGTATTTT.

The chain is built from TRBV5-6 and TRBJ1-1; TRBD1 agrees at 7 bases. V lost 2 bases to trimming and J lost 6 bases; unmatched junction nucleotides: 1. Germline CDR1 SGHDT, CDR2 YYEEEE. This CDR3 has 12 residues. The DNA of the CDR3 is TGTGCCAGCAGCTTCGGGACAGCTGAAGCTTTCTTT. The encoded protein is CASSFGTAEAFF.